These 8 T cell receptor beta chains were sequenced from one sample in a study of blood T cell repertoires in COVID-19 (dated by TCRdb to 2018 to 2021). Libraries came from the immunoSEQ multiplex PCR assay. This immuneACCESS table, as held by TCRdb, lists in-frame sequences with V and J called but not all clones. Of the missing ones, under half trace to an unresolved V gene in checked studies; the others have no known cause. The sample records 300,000 or so clones, around 87% of which are singletons. 1% of the sample belongs to the ten largest clones. Sequencing was performed on peripheral blood. All receptors derive from a man aged 45-60 years with active or convalescent COVID-19.

The chain employs TRBV9 and TRBJ2-1; 9 nucleotides line up with TRBD2. The ends lost 4 bases at V and 8 bases at J; junction bases unmatched: 10. Germline CDR1 reads SGDLS; CDR2 reads YYNGEE. CDR3 length: 15 residues. This CDR3 reads CASSLIAGEMDEQFF. CDR3 DNA: TGTGCCAGCAGCCTTATAGCGGGGGAGATGGATGAGCAGTTCTTC.

The CDR3: CASRIVGDNEQFF. The CDR3 region has the DNA TGTGCCAGCAGAATAGTAGGAGACAATGAGCAGTTCTTC. V gene TRBV27 combines with J gene TRBJ2-1; no clear D gene. Germline V gene sequence: CDR1 MNHEY, CDR2 SMNVEV (reference sequence). Trimming shortened V by 6 bases and J by 5 bases, and 11 bases separated the two germline ends. This CDR3 contains 13 residues.

This chain uses TRBV6-5 with TRBJ2-4; 8 nucleotides line up with TRBD2. This CDR3 is 16 amino acids long. The germline V gene has CDR1 MNHEY and CDR2 SVGAGI. After removal of 3 bases from V and 4 bases from J, the junction contained 8 bases not matched to a gene. CDR3 nucleotide sequence: TGTGCCAGCAGTTATATGGCACTAGCGGCTAAAAACATTCAGTACTTC. Translating it yields CASSYMALAAKNIQYF.

The gene calls are TRBV7-2 and TRBJ1-2; D unresolved. The V end was cut by 0 bases, the J end by 8 bases, with 10 bases between. CDR3 length: 13 residues. Germline-derived CDR1 and CDR2 are SGHTA and FQGNSA. CDR3 sequence: CASSLAEVGGYTF. CDR3 DNA sequence: TGTGCCAGCAGCTTAGCCGAGGTCGGGGGCTACACCTTC.

The DNA of the CDR3 is TGTGCCAGCAGCGCCGAACAGGTCCCCCGTTCCCTGTATGGCTACACCTTC. Residues: CASSAEQVPRSLYGYTF. The gene calls are TRBV9 and TRBJ1-2, with D tentatively TRBD1 (5 bases). V lost 3 bases to trimming and J lost 5 bases, with 23 bases between them. This CDR3 is built from 17 residues. CDR1 is SGDLS, CDR2 YYNGEE, per germline.

This chain joins TRBV3-1 (or the pseudogene TRBV3-2) and TRBJ1-1; unclear D gene. CDR3 length equals 16 residues. The germline V gene encodes CDR1 LGHDT and CDR2 YNNKEL (reference sequence). V dropped 4 bases and J dropped 0 bases, with 15 bases sitting between them. DNA of the CDR3: TGTGCCAGCAGCCCAAGAATGGGCACAGTGAACACTGAAGCTTTCTTT. Protein: CASSPRMGTVNTEAFF.

This chain joins TRBV9 and TRBJ2-3; 7 bases match TRBD1. The CDR3 consists of 15 residues. Germline V lookup: CDR1 SGDLS, CDR2 YYNGEE. The V and J ends lost 5 bases and 3 bases, in that order; junction bases with no gene match: 9. Written as DNA, the CDR3 is TGTGCCAGCAGGAGGACAGGAACGAGTACAGATACGCAGTATTTT. It yields the protein CASRRTGTSTDTQYF.

The chain couples TRBV18 to TRBJ1-5; D gene unclear. In germline, CDR1 is KGHSH, CDR2 LQKENI. The CDR3 contains 15 residues. The V gene lost 3 bases and the J gene lost 7 bases, with 16 bases spanning the gap. The CDR3 protein is CASSPLIRPGQPQHF. In nucleotides, the CDR3 is TGTGCCAGCTCACCCTTAATCCGGCCGGGGCAGCCCCAGCATTTT. Complete variable domain (other parts from reference TRBV18 and TRBJ1-5): NAGVMQNPRHLVRRRGQEARLRCSPMKGHSHVYWYRQLPEEGLKFMVYLQKENIIDESGMPKERFSAEFPKEGPSILRIQQVVRGDSAAYFCASSPLIRPGQPQHFGDGTRLSIL.